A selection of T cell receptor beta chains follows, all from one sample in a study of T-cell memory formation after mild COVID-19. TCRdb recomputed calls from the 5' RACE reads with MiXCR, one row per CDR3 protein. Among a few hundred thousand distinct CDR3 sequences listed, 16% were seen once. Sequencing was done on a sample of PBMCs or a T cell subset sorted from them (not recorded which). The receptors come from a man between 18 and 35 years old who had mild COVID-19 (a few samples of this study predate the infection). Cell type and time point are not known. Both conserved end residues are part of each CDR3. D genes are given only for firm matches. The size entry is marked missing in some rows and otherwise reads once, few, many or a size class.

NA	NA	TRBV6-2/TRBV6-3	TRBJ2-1	CASSPRRGQFF	TGTGCCAGCAGTCCCCGCCGGGGGCAGTTCTTC
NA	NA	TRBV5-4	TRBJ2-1	CASRRGQHNEQFF	TGTGCCAGCAGGCGGGGACAGCACAATGAGCAGTTCTTC
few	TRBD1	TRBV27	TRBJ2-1	CASSSVLTGDEQFF	TGTGCCAGCAGTTCTGTCCTGACAGGGGATGAGCAGTTCTTC
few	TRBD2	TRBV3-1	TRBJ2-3	CASSRRTSGGADTQYF	TGTGCCAGCAGCCGCCGGACTAGCGGGGGGGCAGATACGCAGTATTTT
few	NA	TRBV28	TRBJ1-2	CASSLFGTGPDYGYTF	TGTGCCAGCAGTTTATTCGGAACGGGGCCAGACTATGGCTACACCTTC
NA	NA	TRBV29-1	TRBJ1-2	CSVAPGTAYGYTF	TGCAGCGTCGCCCCTGGGACGGCCTATGGCTACACCTTC
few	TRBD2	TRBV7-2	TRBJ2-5	CASSSPGGGYQETQYF	TGTGCCAGCAGCTCTCCGGGGGGGGGATACCAAGAGACCCAGTACTTC
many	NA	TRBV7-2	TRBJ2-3	CASSLGQYTDTQYF	TGTGCCAGCAGCTTAGGCCAGTACACAGATACGCAGTATTTT
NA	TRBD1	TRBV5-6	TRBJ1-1	CASSLVLGDRVNTEAFF	TGTGCCAGCAGCCTCGTGCTGGGAGACAGGGTGAACACTGAAGCTTTCTTT
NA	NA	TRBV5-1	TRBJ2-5	CASSGGGVSSETQYF	TGCGCCAGCAGCGGAGGTGGAGTATCGTCGGAGACCCAGTACTTC
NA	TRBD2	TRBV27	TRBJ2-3	CASSSPSSGGAVDTQYF	TGTGCCAGCAGTTCCCCCTCCTCCGGGGGGGCCGTAGATACGCAGTATTTT
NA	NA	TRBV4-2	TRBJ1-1	CASSQENPSTEAFF	TGTGCCAGCAGCCAAGAGAACCCTAGCACTGAAGCTTTCTTT
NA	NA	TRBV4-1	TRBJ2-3	CASGPGGGQRDTQYF	TGCGCCAGCGGCCCTGGGGGGGGGCAAAGAGATACGCAGTATTTT
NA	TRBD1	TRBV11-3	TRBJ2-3	CASSLGQELTDTQYF	TGTGCCAGCAGCCTGGGACAGGAGTTGACAGATACGCAGTATTTT
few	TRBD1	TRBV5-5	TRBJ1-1	CASSLAGTGVVEAFF	TGTGCCAGCAGCTTGGCCGGGACAGGAGTCGTTGAAGCTTTCTTT
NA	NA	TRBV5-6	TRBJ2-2	CASRLRTAITGELFF	TGTGCCAGCAGACTACGGACAGCCATCACCGGGGAGCTGTTTTTT
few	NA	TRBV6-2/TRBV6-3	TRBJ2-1	CASSYGVFEQFF	TGTGCCAGCAGCTACGGGGTATTTGAGCAGTTCTTC